This T cell receptor beta chain was obtained from a study of neoadjuvant anti-PD-1 for oral cavity cancer. The study's findings and limits: Non-responders to neoadjuvant nivolumab had significantly more clonal PBMC T cells than responders.

Patients had HPV-negative, locally advanced oral cavity squamous cell carcinoma. Analysis of PBMCs was direct, with no culture step. Turning to this clone: Its antigen is currently unknown.

The germline gives CDR1 GTSNPN, CDR2 SVGIG (reference sequence). The CDR3 is made up of 15 amino acids. The V end was cut by 5 bases, the J end by 4 bases, with 18 bases between. Clones were sequenced by immunoSEQ multiplex PCR, and TCRdb holds only the in-frame ones, with some missing. The data show about 16,000 clones, 72% seen once. The source of this sequence is a person aged 35-80 years with oral cavity squamous cell carcinoma. This rearrangement joins TRBV30 to TRBJ2-1; D may be TRBD1 (6 bases). Sequenced here: PBMCs, sampled before nivolumab (anti-PD-1) treatment. The CDR3 sequence: CAWEEQGHRYNEQFF. CDR3 sequence (DNA): TGTGCCTGGGAGGAGCAGGGACATCGATACAATGAGCAGTTCTTC.